This TCR beta chain was captured by sequencing in a study of blood T cell repertoires in COVID-19. Authors' data handling: The authors estimated nucleated cell counts from reference gene primer amplification. TCRdb's copy holds only in-frame clones and misses some; the assay was immunoSEQ multiplex PCR. V and J calls plus clone size are reproduced from that table; the DNA served to infer D and trimming. The sample lists 200,000 to 250,000 clones, 86% seen once, with roughly 10% in the top ten. This clone was detected only a few times. The ends were cut back, 0 bases at V and 3 bases at J, with 14 bases in the middle. The germline CDR1 and CDR2 sequences are MDHEN and SYDVKM. CDR3 length equals 17 residues.

The chain couples TRBV28 to TRBJ1-4, with D perhaps matching TRBD1 (6 bases). Specimen: peripheral blood. The receptor was isolated from a woman aged 45-60 years with COVID-19, enrolled during active disease. CDR3 bases: TGTGCCAGCAGTTTATGGGGCAGGGGAAGAGCTAATGAAAAACTGTTTTTT. Translation gives CASSLWGRGRANEKLFF.